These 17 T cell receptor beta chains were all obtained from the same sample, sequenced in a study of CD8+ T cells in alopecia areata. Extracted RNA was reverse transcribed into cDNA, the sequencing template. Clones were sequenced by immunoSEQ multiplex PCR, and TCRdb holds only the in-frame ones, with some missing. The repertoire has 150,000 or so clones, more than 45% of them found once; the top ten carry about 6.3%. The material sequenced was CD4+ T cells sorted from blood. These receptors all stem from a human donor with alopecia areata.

CDR3 bases: TGCGCCAGCAGCTTGGCTGAAGCGGGAGGTCTCGAGCAGTACTTC. This translates into CASSLAEAGGLEQYF. V is TRBV5-1 and J is TRBJ2-7; 9 bases agree with TRBD2. The CDR3 is 15 amino acids. Looked up from germline, CDR1 is SGHRS and CDR2 is YFSETQ. The V segment lost 0 bases and the J segment 6 bases; nucleotides outside the gene matches: 7.

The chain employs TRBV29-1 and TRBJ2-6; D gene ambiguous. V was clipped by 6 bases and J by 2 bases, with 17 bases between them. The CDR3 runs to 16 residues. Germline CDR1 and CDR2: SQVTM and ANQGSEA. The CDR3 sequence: CSVAHWDLTGANVLTF. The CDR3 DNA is TGCAGCGTCGCACACTGGGATCTAACTGGGGCCAACGTCCTGACTTTC.

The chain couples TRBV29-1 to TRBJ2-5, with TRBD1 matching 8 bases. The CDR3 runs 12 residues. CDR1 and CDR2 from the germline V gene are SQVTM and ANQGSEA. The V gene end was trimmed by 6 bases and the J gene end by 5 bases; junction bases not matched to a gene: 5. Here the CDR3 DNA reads TGCAGCGTGCGACAGGGGTTTGAGACCCAGTACTTC. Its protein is CSVRQGFETQYF. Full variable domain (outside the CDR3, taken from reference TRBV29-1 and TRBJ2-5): SAVISQKPSRDICQRGTSLTIQCQVDSQVTMMFWYRQQPGQSLTLIATANQGSEATYESGFVIDKFPISRPNLTFSTLTVSNMSPEDSSIYLCSVRQGFETQYFGPGTRLLVL.

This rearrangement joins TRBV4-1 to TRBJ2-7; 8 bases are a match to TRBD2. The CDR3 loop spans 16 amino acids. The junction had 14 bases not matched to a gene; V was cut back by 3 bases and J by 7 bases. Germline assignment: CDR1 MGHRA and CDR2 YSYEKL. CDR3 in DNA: TGCGCCAGCAGCCAGTCTCCGGGACTAGTAAATATGGAGCAGTACTTC. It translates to CASSQSPGLVNMEQYF.

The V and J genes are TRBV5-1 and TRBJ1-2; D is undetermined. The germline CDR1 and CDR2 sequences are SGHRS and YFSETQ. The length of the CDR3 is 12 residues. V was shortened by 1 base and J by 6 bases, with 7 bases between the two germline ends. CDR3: CASSLSGNGYTF. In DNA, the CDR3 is TGCGCCAGCAGCTTGTCGGGGAATGGCTACACCTTC.

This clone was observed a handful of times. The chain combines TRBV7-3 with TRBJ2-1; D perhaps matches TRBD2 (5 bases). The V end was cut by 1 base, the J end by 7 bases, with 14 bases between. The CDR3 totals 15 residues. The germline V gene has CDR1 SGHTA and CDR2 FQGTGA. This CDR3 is CASSLNEGVLNEQFF. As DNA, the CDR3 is TGTGCCAGCAGCTTAAACGAGGGAGTTCTGAATGAGCAGTTCTTC. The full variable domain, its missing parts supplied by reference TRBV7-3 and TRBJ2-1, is GAGVSQTPSNKVTEKGKYVELRCDPISGHTALYWYRQSLGQGPEFLIYFQGTGAADDSGLPNDRFFAVRPEGSVSTLKIQRTERGDSAVYLCASSLNEGVLNEQFFGPGTRLTVL.

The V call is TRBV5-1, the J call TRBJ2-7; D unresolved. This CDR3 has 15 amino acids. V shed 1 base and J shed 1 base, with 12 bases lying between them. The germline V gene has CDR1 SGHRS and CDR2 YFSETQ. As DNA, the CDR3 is TGCGCCAGCAGCTTGAATGCTGCCGGATCCTACGAGCAGTACTTC. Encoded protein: CASSLNAAGSYEQYF.

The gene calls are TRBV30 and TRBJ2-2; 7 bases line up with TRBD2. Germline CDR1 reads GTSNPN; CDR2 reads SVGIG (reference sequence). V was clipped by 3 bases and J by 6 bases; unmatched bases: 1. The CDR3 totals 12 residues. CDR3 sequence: CAWRGGAGELFF. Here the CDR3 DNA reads TGTGCCTGGAGGGGGGGGGCCGGGGAGCTGTTTTTT.

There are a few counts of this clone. The CDR3: CAWGPGGRGYTF. The CDR3 nucleotides are TGTGCCTGGGGTCCAGGGGGGAGAGGCTACACCTTC. V and J are TRBV30 and TRBJ1-2, with TRBD1 identical over 7 bases. The V segment lost 5 bases and the J segment 8 bases; nucleotides outside the gene matches: 8. Germline CDR1 is GTSNPN and CDR2 is SVGIG (reference sequence). The CDR3 runs to 12 residues.

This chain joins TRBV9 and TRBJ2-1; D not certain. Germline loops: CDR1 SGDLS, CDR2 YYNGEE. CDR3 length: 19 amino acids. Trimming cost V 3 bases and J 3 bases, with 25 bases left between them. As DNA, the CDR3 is TGTGCCAGCAGCGACAGCTGGGCGGCGACCCATAACGACTACAATGAGCAGTTCTTC. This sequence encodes CASSDSWAATHNDYNEQFF.

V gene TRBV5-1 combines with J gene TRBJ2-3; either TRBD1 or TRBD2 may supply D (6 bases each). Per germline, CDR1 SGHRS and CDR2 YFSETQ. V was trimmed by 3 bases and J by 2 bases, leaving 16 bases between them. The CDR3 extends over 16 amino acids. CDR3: CASSWAGGGTTDTQYF. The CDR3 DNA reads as TGCGCCAGCAGCTGGGCCGGGGGCGGGACCACAGATACGCAGTATTTT. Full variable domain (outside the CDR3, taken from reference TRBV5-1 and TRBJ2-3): KAGVTQTPRYLIKTRGQQVTLSCSPISGHRSVSWYQQTPGQGLQFLFEYFSETQRNKGNFPGRFSGRQFSNSRSEMNVSTLELGDSALYLCASSWAGGGTTDTQYFGPGTRLTVL.

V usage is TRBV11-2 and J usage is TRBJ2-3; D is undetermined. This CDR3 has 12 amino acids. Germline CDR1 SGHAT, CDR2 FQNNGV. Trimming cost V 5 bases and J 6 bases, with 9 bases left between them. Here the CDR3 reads CASSDGPDTQYF. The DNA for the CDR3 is TGTGCCAGCAGCGACGGACCCGATACGCAGTATTTT.

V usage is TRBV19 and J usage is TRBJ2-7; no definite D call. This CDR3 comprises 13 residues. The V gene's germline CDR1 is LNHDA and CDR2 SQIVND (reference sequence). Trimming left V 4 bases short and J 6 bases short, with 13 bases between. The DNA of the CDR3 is TGTGCCAGTAGTAACCTCCTCCGTGGCGAGCAGTACTTC. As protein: CASSNLLRGEQYF. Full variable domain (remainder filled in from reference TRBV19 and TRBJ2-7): DGGITQSPKYLFRKEGQNVTLSCEQNLNHDAMYWYRQDPGQGLRLIYYSQIVNDFQKGDIAEGYSVSREKKESFPLTVTSAQKNPTAFYLCASSNLLRGEQYFGPGTRLTVT.

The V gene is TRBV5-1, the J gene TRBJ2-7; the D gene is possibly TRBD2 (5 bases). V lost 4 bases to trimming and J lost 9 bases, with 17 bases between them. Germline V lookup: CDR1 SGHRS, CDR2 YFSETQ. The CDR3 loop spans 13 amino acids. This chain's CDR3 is CASSPREGFGQYF. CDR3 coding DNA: TGCGCCAGCAGCCCCCGGGAAGGTTTCGGGCAGTACTTC. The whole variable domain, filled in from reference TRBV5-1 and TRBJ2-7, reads KAGVTQTPRYLIKTRGQQVTLSCSPISGHRSVSWYQQTPGQGLQFLFEYFSETQRNKGNFPGRFSGRQFSNSRSEMNVSTLELGDSALYLCASSPREGFGQYFGPGTRLTVT.

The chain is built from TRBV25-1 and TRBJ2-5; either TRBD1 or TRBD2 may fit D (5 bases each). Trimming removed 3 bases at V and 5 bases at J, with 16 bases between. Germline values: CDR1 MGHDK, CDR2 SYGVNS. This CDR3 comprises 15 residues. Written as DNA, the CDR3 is TGTGCCAGCAGTGATGCACGGGACGCCGGCGAGACCCAGTACTTC. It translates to CASSDARDAGETQYF.

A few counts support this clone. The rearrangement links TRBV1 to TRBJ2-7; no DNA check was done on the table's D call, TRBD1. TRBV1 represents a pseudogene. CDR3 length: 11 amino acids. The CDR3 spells CTSSQGPEQYF. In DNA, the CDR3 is TGCACCAGCAGCCAGGGCCCTGAGCAGTACTTC.

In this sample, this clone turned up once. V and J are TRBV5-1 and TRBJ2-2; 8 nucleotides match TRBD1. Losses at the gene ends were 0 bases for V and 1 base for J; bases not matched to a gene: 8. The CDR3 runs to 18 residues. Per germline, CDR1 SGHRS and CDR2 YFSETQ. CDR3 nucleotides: TGCGCCAGCAGCTTGGCTCCAACCGGGACAGGGAACACCGGGGAGCTGTTTTTT. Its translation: CASSLAPTGTGNTGELFF.